Reported below is one T cell receptor beta chain. These data originate in a study of blood T cell repertoires in COVID-19. In the original analysis: How many nucleated cells were present was estimated from reference gene primer amplification. Repertoires were generated with immunoSEQ multiplex PCR, while TCRdb's copy carries only in-frame clones and drops some. That table gives V, J and clone size, and the DNA gave D and trimming. This sample has 150,000 to 190,000 clones, with roughly four fifths found just once. Germline CDR1 reads MGHRA; CDR2 reads YSYEKL. Trimming took 0 bases from V and 3 from J; bases not matched to a gene: 2. This CDR3 is 15 amino acids long.

This receptor was obtained from a woman older than 75 with acute or convalescent COVID-19. The specimen sequenced was peripheral blood. The chain recombines TRBV4-1 with TRBJ2-3, with 8 bases matching TRBD2. CDR3 in amino acids: CASSQDGGATDTQYF. In DNA form, the CDR3 reads TGCGCCAGCAGCCAAGACGGGGGGGCTACAGATACGCAGTATTTT.